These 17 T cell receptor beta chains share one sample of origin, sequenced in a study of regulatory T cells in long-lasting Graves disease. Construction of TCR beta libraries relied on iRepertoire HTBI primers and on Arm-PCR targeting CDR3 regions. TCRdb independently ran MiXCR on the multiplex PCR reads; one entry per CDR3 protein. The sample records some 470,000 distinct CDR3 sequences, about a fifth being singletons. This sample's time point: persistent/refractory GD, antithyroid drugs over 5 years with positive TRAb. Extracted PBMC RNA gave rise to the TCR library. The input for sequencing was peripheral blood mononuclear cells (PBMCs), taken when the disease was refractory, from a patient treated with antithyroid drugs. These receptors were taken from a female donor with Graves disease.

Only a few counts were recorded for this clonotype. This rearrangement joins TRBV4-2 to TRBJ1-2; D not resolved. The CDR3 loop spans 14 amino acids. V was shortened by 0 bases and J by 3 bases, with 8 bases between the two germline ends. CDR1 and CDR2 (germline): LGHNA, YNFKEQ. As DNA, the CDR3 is TGTGCCAGCAGCCAAGATGCGAACCACTATGGCTACACCTTC. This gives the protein CASSQDANHYGYTF.

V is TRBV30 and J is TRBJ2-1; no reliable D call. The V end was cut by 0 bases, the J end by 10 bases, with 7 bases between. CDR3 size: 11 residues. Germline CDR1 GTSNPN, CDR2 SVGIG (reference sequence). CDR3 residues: CAWSVGPEQFF. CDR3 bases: TGTGCCTGGAGTGTAGGCCCAGAGCAGTTCTTC.

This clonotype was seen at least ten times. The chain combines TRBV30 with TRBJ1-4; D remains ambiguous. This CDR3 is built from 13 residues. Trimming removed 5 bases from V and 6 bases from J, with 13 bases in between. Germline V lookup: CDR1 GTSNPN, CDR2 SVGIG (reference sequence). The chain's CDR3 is CAWYSYPDEKLFF. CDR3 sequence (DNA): TGTGCCTGGTACAGCTACCCGGATGAAAAACTGTTTTTT.

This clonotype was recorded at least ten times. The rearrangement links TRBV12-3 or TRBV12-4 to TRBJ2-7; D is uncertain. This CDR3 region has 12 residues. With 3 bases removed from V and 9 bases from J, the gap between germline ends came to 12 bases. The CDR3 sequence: CASSFGGLGQYF. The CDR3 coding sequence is TGTGCCAGCAGTTTCGGTGGGCTGGGGCAGTACTTC.

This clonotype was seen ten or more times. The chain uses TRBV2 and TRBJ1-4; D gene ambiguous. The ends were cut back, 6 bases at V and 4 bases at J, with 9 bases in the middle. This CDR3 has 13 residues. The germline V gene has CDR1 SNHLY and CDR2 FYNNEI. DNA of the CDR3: TGTGCCAGCAGCGACCTAGTTAATGAAAAACTGTTTTTT. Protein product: CASSDLVNEKLFF. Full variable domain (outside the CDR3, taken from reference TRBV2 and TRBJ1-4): EPEVTQTPSHQVTQMGQEVILRCVPISNHLYFYWYRQILGQKVEFLVSFYNNEISEKSEIFDDQFSVERPDGSNFTLKIRSTKLEDSAMYFCASSDLVNEKLFFGSGTQLSVL.

The CDR3 DNA follows: TGCAGCGCTCACAGGGAAAGAGGGACTGAAGCTTTCTTT. The encoded protein is CSAHRERGTEAFF. The gene calls are TRBV29-1 and TRBJ1-1, with D possibly TRBD1 on 6 matching bases. The CDR3 totals 13 residues. Germline CDR1 and CDR2: SQVTM and ANQGSEA. V was cut by 7 bases and J by 5 bases, with 17 bases left in between.

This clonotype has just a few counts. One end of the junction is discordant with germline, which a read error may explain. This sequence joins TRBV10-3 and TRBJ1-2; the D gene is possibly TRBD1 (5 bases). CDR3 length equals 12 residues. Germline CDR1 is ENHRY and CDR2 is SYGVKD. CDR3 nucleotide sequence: TGTACCATGGCAGGGTTGGGGGATGGCTACACCTTC. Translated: CTMAGLGDGYTF.

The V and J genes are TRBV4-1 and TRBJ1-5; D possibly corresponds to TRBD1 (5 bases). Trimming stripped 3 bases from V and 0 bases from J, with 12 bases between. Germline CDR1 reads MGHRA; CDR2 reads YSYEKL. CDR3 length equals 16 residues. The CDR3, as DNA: TGCGCCAGCAGCCAGGGGGACTTCTATAGCAATCAGCCCCAGCATTTT. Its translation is CASSQGDFYSNQPQHF.

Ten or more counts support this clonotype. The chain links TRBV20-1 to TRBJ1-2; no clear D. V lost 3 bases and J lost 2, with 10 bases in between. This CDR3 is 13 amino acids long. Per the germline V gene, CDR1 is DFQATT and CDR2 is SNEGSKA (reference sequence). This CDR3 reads CSARAPTNYGYTF. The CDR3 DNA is TGCAGTGCTAGGGCCCCCACGAACTATGGCTACACCTTC.

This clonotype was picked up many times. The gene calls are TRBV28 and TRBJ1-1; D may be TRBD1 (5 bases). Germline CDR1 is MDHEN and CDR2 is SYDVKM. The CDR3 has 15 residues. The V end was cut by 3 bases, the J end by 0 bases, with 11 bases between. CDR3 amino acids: CASSFSGEVNTEAFF. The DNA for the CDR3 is TGTGCCAGCAGTTTCTCGGGGGAAGTGAACACTGAAGCTTTCTTT. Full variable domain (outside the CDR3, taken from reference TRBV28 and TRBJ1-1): DVKVTQSSRYLVKRTGEKVFLECVQDMDHENMFWYRQDPGLGLRLIYFSYDVKMKEKGDIPEGYSVSREKKERFSLILESASTNQTSMYLCASSFSGEVNTEAFFGQGTRLTVV.

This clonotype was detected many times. For the CDR3, the DNA is TGTGCCAGCAGCGAGAGGGACAGGGGAAACATTCAGTACTTC. Translated, it gives CASSERDRGNIQYF. The rearrangement joins TRBV13 to TRBJ2-4; 10 bases match TRBD1. This CDR3 is 14 amino acids long. Germline CDR1 and CDR2: PRHDT and FYEKMQ (reference sequence). V lost 5 bases, J lost 6 bases, and 4 bases stayed unmatched.

CDR3 sequence (DNA): TGTGCCAGCAGTGAAACCGGGACAGGGGGCGGCTACACCTTC. Translating it yields CASSETGTGGGYTF. The rearrangement links TRBV6-2 or TRBV6-3 to TRBJ1-2; TRBD1 matches at 12 bases. CDR1 is MNHEY and CDR2 is SVGEGT in the germline V gene. V lost 5 bases, J lost 8 bases, and 6 bases stayed unmatched. The CDR3 totals 14 residues.

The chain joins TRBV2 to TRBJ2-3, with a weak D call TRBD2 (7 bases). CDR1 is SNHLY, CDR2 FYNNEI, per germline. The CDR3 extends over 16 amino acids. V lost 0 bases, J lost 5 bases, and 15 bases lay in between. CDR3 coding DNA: TGTGCCAGCAGTGAAGCATGGGGGGGGCTGGGAGATACGCAGTATTTT. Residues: CASSEAWGGLGDTQYF.

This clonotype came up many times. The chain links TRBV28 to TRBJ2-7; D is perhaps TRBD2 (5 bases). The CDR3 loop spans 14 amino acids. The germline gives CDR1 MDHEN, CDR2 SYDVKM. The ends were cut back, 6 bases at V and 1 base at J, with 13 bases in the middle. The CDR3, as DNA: TGTGCCAGCAGCTCCGCACTAGTTTCCTACGAGCAGTACTTC. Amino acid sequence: CASSSALVSYEQYF. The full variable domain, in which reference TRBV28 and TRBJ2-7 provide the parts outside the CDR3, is DVKVTQSSRYLVKRTGEKVFLECVQDMDHENMFWYRQDPGLGLRLIYFSYDVKMKEKGDIPEGYSVSREKKERFSLILESASTNQTSMYLCASSSALVSYEQYFGPGTRLTVT.

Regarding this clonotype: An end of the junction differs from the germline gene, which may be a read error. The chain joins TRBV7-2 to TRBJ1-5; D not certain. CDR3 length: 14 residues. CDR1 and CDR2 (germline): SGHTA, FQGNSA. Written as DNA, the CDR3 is TGTGCCGGCAGCTTGACCGGGAGAAATCAGCCCCAGCATTTT. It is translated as CAGSLTGRNQPQHF.

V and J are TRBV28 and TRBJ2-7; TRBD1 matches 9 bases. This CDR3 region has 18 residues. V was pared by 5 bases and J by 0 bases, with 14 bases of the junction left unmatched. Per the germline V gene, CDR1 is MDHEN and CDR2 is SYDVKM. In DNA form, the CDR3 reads TGTGCCAGCAGTCCCACCACAGGGGGCTTGTCAAGCTCCTACGAGCAGTACTTC. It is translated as CASSPTTGGLSSSYEQYF.

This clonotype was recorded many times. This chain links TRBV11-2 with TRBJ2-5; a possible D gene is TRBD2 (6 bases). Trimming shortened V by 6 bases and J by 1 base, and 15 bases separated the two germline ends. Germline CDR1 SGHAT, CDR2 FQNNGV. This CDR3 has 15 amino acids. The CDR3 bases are TGTGCCAGCAGTCCTCTACGCGGGACCCAAGAGACCCAGTACTTC. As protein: CASSPLRGTQETQYF.